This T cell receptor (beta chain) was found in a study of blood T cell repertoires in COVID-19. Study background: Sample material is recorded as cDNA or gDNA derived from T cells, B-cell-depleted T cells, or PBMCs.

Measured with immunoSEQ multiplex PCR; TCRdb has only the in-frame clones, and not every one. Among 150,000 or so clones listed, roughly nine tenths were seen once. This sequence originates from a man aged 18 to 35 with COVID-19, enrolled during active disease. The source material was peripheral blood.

CDR3 nucleotide sequence: TGTGCCACCAAAAGGGGAGCGGGAGGGCCTTACAATGAGCAGTTCTTC. This codes for CATKRGAGGPYNEQFF. The V and J genes are TRBV15 and TRBJ2-1, with 10 bases identical to TRBD2. The trim removed 7 bases at V and 4 bases at J, leaving 10 bases unmatched. In germline, CDR1 is LNHNV, CDR2 YYDKDF (reference sequence). There are 16 residues in the CDR3.